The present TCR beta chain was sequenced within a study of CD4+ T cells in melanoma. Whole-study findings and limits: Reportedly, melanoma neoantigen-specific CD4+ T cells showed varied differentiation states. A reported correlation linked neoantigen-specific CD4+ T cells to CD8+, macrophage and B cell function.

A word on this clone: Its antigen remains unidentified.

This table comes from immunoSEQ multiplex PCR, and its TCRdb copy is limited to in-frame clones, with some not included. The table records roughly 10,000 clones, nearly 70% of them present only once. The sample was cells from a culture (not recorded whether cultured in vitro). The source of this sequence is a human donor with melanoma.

The CDR3 loop reads CASSSRRSDTQYF. The DNA of the CDR3 is TGTGCCAGCAGCTCCCGACGGTCAGATACGCAGTATTTT. The chain uses TRBV14 and TRBJ2-3; no clear D. Germline V CDR1 and CDR2: SGHDN, FVKESK. Trimming stripped 5 bases from V and 4 bases from J, with 10 bases between. The CDR3 is 13 residues long.